This T cell receptor (beta chain) came from a study of radiotherapy plus CTLA-4 blockade in lung cancer. Across the study: Objective responses arose in about 18% of patients, and around 32% experienced disease control. General study points: Early blood T cell clone dynamics, with interferon-beta, were reported to best predict response. In blood, after radiotherapy plus ipilimumab, tumor-derived TCR clones expanded.

Chemo-refractory metastatic non-small-cell lung cancer patients underwent focal radiation alongside CTLA-4 blockade with ipilimumab. TCRdb's table, derived via immunoSEQ multiplex PCR, lists solely in-frame clones and lacks some. The profile covers 90,000 to 100,000 clones, with approximately 80% appearing a single time and about 25% taken by the ten largest. On this clone: Its cognate antigen is unknown.

The V gene end was trimmed by 6 bases and the J gene end by 4 bases; junction bases not matched to a gene: 14. The length of the CDR3 is 17 residues. Germline-derived CDR1 and CDR2 are KGHSH and LQKENI. The chain employs TRBV18 and TRBJ2-2, with 7 bases lining up with TRBD1. The receptor was derived from a human donor with non-small cell lung cancer that progressed on radiotherapy plus ipilimumab. Sequencing used peripheral blood, obtained from a patient treated with radiotherapy plus ipilimumab. The CDR3 nucleotides are TGTGCCAGCTCTCAGAACCGAGGGGGCGTCGCCACCGGGGAGCTGTTTTTT. This codes for CASSQNRGGVATGELFF.